This T cell receptor (beta chain) was recovered during a study of human T cells and chemical hapten exposure. Study context: Researchers reported sensitizing a roughly 2 cm by roughly 2 cm upper inner arm skin site with 2% DPC.

Noted time point: pre-sensitization, week 0. The treatment was: therapeutic diphenylcyclopropenone sensitization with weekly scalp DPC. Samples of blood were obtained prior to the application of each patch test. Comment on this clonotype: The antigen remains undetermined.

In TCRdb, the RACE reads were re-called with MiXCR into one record per CDR3 protein. The sample records 150,000 to 200,000 distinct CDR3 sequences, almost 30% being singletons. The CDR3 contains 12 residues. Germline CDR1 and CDR2: SEHNR and FQNEAQ (reference sequence). V lost 3 bases and J lost 7, with 9 bases in between. Whole-study findings and limits: DPC sensitization did not alter TCRs above 1 in 1000 frequency.

This TCR came from a woman in her 30s with alopecia areata. Some clones in this sample may be carry-over from other donors' samples. The material was whole blood, obtained in connection with sensitization to the hapten diphenylcyclopropenone (DPC). The genes are TRBV7-9 and TRBJ1-1, with a possible D match to TRBD1 (6 bases). The CDR3, as DNA: TGTGCCAGCAGCTTTACACAGGGTGAAGCTTTCTTT. Its translation: CASSFTQGEAFF.